Listed below are T cell receptor beta chains from one sample, sequenced in a study of Graves' ophthalmopathy and Graves' hyperthyroidism. Via MiXCR, TCRdb re-called the multiplex PCR reads, giving one row per CDR3 protein. Here the sample spans under 350,000 distinct CDR3 sequences, roughly a sixth being singletons. The sequencing sample was made of peripheral blood. The receptors derive from an adult man with Graves' ophthalmopathy. Each CDR3 is given with its conserved first and last residue. Each record gives: D gene, clone size, J gene, V gene, CDR3 protein, CDR3 DNA. A D gene is named only where the DNA matches it firmly. Expanded clones are given a class, and other clones once, few, many or no size at all.

d_gene: -
abundance: few
j_gene: TRBJ2-7
v_gene: TRBV7-2
CDR3aa: CASSLRLEVEQYF
CDR3nt: TGTGCCAGCAGCTTAAGACTAGAGGTGGAGCAGTACTTC

d_gene: -
abundance: many
j_gene: TRBJ1-5
v_gene: TRBV30
CDR3aa: CALGGRSNQPQHF
CDR3nt: TGTGCCCTGGGGGGCCGAAGCAATCAGCCCCAGCATTTT

d_gene: -
abundance: many
j_gene: TRBJ2-5
v_gene: TRBV4-1
CDR3aa: CASSQESRVGETQYF
CDR3nt: TGCGCCAGCAGCCAAGAGTCCAGGGTAGGGGAGACCCAGTACTTC

d_gene: -
abundance: many
j_gene: TRBJ1-1
v_gene: TRBV30
CDR3aa: CAWSSIRTAVNTEAFF
CDR3nt: TGTGCCTGGAGTTCGATTCGGACAGCCGTGAACACTGAAGCTTTCTTT

d_gene: TRBD1
abundance: many
j_gene: TRBJ1-2
v_gene: TRBV30
CDR3aa: CAWSGGSRGLNYGYTF
CDR3nt: TGTGCCTGGAGTGGAGGATCCAGGGGGCTTAACTATGGCTACACCTTC

d_gene: -
abundance: many
j_gene: TRBJ2-6
v_gene: TRBV28
CDR3aa: CASSLLQGSGANVLTF
CDR3nt: TGTGCCAGCAGTTTACTGCAGGGAAGTGGGGCCAACGTCCTGACTTTC

d_gene: -
abundance: -
j_gene: TRBJ2-2
v_gene: TRBV6-1
CDR3aa: CASSDRTDGELFF
CDR3nt: TGTGCCAGCAGTGACCGGACGGACGGGGAGCTGTTTTTT

d_gene: TRBD2
abundance: many
j_gene: TRBJ2-7
v_gene: TRBV13
CDR3aa: CASSFKRELNEQYF
CDR3nt: TGTGCCAGCAGCTTCAAGCGGGAGCTCAACGAGCAGTACTTC

d_gene: -
abundance: many
j_gene: TRBJ1-1
v_gene: TRBV3-1
CDR3aa: CASSQENSLAFF
CDR3nt: TGTGCCAGCAGCCAGGAGAACTCCTTGGCTTTCTTT

d_gene: -
abundance: many
j_gene: TRBJ1-5
v_gene: TRBV12-3/TRBV12-4
CDR3aa: CASTLGGGLSNQPQHF
CDR3nt: TGTGCCAGCACCCTGGGGGGGGGCCTGAGCAATCAGCCCCAGCATTTT

d_gene: -
abundance: many
j_gene: TRBJ1-2
v_gene: TRBV6-1
CDR3aa: CASSERLTGYTF
CDR3nt: TGTGCCAGCAGTGAACGGTTAACGGGCTACACCTTC

d_gene: TRBD2
abundance: many
j_gene: TRBJ2-5
v_gene: TRBV20-1
CDR3aa: CSARAPRTSLETQYF
CDR3nt: TGCAGTGCTAGAGCCCCGCGGACTAGCTTAGAGACCCAGTACTTC

d_gene: TRBD2
abundance: many
j_gene: TRBJ2-7
v_gene: TRBV5-1
CDR3aa: CASSTSGGTYEQYF
CDR3nt: TGCGCCAGCAGCACTAGCGGAGGGACCTACGAGCAGTACTTC

d_gene: TRBD2
abundance: -
j_gene: TRBJ2-5
v_gene: TRBV12-3/TRBV12-4
CDR3aa: CASSPAGFKETQYF
CDR3nt: TGTGCCAGCAGCCCAGCGGGATTTAAAGAGACCCAGTACTTC

d_gene: -
abundance: -
j_gene: TRBJ2-5
v_gene: TRBV7-2
CDR3aa: CASSLWMGEETQYF
CDR3nt: TGTGCCAGCAGCTTATGGATGGGGGAAGAGACCCAGTACTTC

d_gene: -
abundance: many
j_gene: TRBJ1-1
v_gene: TRBV6-5
CDR3aa: CASSYRGKTEAFF
CDR3nt: TGTGCCAGCAGTTACAGGGGTAAGACTGAAGCTTTCTTT

d_gene: TRBD2
abundance: many
j_gene: TRBJ2-7
v_gene: TRBV6-1
CDR3aa: CASSALAGGPYEQYF
CDR3nt: TGTGCCAGCAGTGCGCTAGCGGGAGGGCCCTACGAGCAGTACTTC

d_gene: TRBD1
abundance: -
j_gene: TRBJ1-1
v_gene: TRBV6-2/TRBV6-3
CDR3aa: CASSYSRTGNRITEAFF
CDR3nt: TGTGCCAGCAGTTACTCCCGGACAGGGAATCGGATCACTGAAGCTTTCTTT

d_gene: -
abundance: -
j_gene: TRBJ2-4
v_gene: TRBV6-1
CDR3aa: CASRAASNIQYF
CDR3nt: TGTGCCAGCAGAGCCGCCTCAAACATTCAGTACTTC

d_gene: TRBD1
abundance: many
j_gene: TRBJ1-6
v_gene: TRBV28
CDR3aa: CASSSLQGSVSPLHF
CDR3nt: TGTGCCAGCAGCTCATTACAGGGGTCAGTTTCACCCCTCCACTTT

d_gene: TRBD1
abundance: many
j_gene: TRBJ1-1
v_gene: TRBV11-2
CDR3aa: CASRDRGNTEAFF
CDR3nt: TGTGCCAGCAGGGACAGGGGGAACACTGAAGCTTTCTTT

d_gene: TRBD1
abundance: many
j_gene: TRBJ2-7
v_gene: TRBV19
CDR3aa: CASSTTTGGHYEQYF
CDR3nt: TGTGCCAGTAGTACGACGACAGGGGGTCACTACGAGCAGTACTTC

d_gene: -
abundance: many
j_gene: TRBJ2-2
v_gene: TRBV7-2
CDR3aa: CASSLPLGGTGELFF
CDR3nt: TGTGCCAGCAGCTTACCTTTAGGGGGGACCGGGGAGCTGTTTTTT

d_gene: TRBD1
abundance: -
j_gene: TRBJ1-1
v_gene: TRBV6-2/TRBV6-3
CDR3aa: CASSKRTGTAITEAFF
CDR3nt: TGTGCCAGCAGTAAACGAACCGGGACAGCAATAACTGAAGCTTTCTTT

d_gene: -
abundance: -
j_gene: TRBJ1-1
v_gene: TRBV5-1
CDR3aa: CASSLEGALAEAFF
CDR3nt: TGCGCCAGCAGCTTGGAAGGGGCGTTGGCTGAAGCTTTCTTT